This is a list of T cell receptor beta chains from one sample in a study of early T cells in non-severe SARS-CoV-2 infection. TCRdb re-analysed the 5' RACE reads in MiXCR, keeping a single row per CDR3 protein. The sample yields roughly 41,000 distinct CDR3 sequences, 5% to 6.5% seen once. The sequencing used whole blood, collected at baseline. The origin of the receptors is an adult who was a healthcare worker with PCR-confirmed SARS-CoV-2 infection or an uninfected control (not recorded which). Both conserved end residues are part of each CDR3. The D gene is left open where the match is weak. Not all rows give a size; the values are once, few, many and, for expanded clones, a class.

TRBD2 TRBJ2-7 16 NA TRBV7-8 CASSQVNSGSSYEQYF TGTGCCAGCAGCCAAGTAAATAGCGGGTCCTCCTACGAGCAGTACTTC
TRBD1 TRBJ2-6 18 many TRBV7-3 CASSLTGTALSGANVLTF TGTGCCAGCAGCTTAACGGGGACAGCCCTCTCTGGGGCCAACGTCCTGACTTTC
NA TRBJ1-2 12 many TRBV6-6 CASSYEDRGYTF TGTGCCAGCAGTTACGAAGACAGGGGCTACACCTTC
TRBD1 TRBJ1-3 15 many TRBV30 CAWTRQGALRNTIYF TGTGCCTGGACGAGGCAGGGGGCGCTTCGGAACACCATATATTTT
NA TRBJ2-3 14 NA TRBV7-8 CASSLATRIDTQYF TGTGCCAGCAGCTTAGCGACACGGATAGATACGCAGTATTTT
NA TRBJ1-5 14 many TRBV3-1 CASSQRGGNQPQHF TGTGCCAGCAGCCAACGGGGGGGCAATCAGCCCCAGCATTTT
TRBD1 TRBJ2-1 21 many TRBV25-1 CASTPNDIPGQGSSSYNEQFF TGTGCCAGCACCCCAAACGATATACCGGGACAGGGGTCGAGCTCCTACAATGAGCAGTTCTTC
NA TRBJ2-1 12 NA TRBV12-3/TRBV12-4 CASSTYYNEQFF TGTGCCAGCAGCACGTACTACAATGAGCAGTTCTTC
NA TRBJ2-2 14 many TRBV11-3 CASSSRQGGGELFF TGTGCCAGCAGCTCCCGTCAAGGGGGAGGGGAGCTGTTTTTT
NA TRBJ1-5 16 many TRBV6-6 CASSSRQRDSNQPQHF TGTGCCAGCAGTTCCCGACAGCGCGATAGCAATCAGCCCCAGCATTTT
TRBD2 TRBJ2-7 16 many TRBV5-5 CASSLVLAGLLYEQYF TGTGCCAGCAGCTTGGTACTAGCGGGACTCCTGTACGAGCAGTACTTC
NA TRBJ1-2 15 many TRBV19 CASSIVLVSDYGYTF TGTGCCAGTAGTATAGTGTTGGTATCAGACTATGGCTACACCTTC
NA TRBJ1-4 15 few TRBV19 CASRGRRGTNEKLFF TGTGCCAGCCGAGGTCGACGAGGGACTAATGAAAAACTGTTTTTT
TRBD1 TRBJ1-5 13 few TRBV29-1 CSVAGTANQPQHF TGCAGCGTTGCAGGGACAGCTAATCAGCCCCAGCATTTT
TRBD1 TRBJ1-1 14 NA TRBV12-3/TRBV12-4 CASSFSDRDPEAFF TGTGCCAGCAGTTTCTCCGACAGGGACCCTGAAGCTTTCTTT
NA TRBJ1-2 13 many TRBV19 CASSTTGAYGYTF TGTGCCAGTAGTACAACCGGGGCCTACGGCTACACCTTC
TRBD1 TRBJ2-1 14 many TRBV7-6 CASSLGTGWDEQFF TGTGCCAGCAGCTTAGGGACAGGGTGGGATGAGCAGTTCTTC
NA TRBJ2-4 13 many TRBV11-2 CASSTGPPGVQYF TGTGCCAGCAGCACTGGACCTCCGGGGGTTCAGTACTTC
NA TRBJ1-5 14 few TRBV20-1 CSARSWDSNRPQHF TGCAGTGCTAGAAGCTGGGATAGCAATCGGCCCCAGCATTTT
NA TRBJ2-7 11 many TRBV28 CASKDDYEQYF TGTGCCAGTAAGGACGACTACGAGCAGTACTTC
TRBD1 TRBJ1-5 16 many TRBV29-1 CSVDPGTGGLNQPQHF TGCAGCGTTGATCCCGGGACAGGGGGCTTAAATCAGCCCCAGCATTTT
TRBD2 TRBJ2-1 17 few TRBV6-1 CASSEGLAGGPYNEQFF TGTGCCAGCAGTGAAGGGCTAGCGGGAGGGCCCTACAATGAGCAGTTCTTC
NA TRBJ1-5 14 many TRBV20-1 CSVSRVSSNQPQHF TGCAGTGTCTCACGTGTTAGTAGCAATCAGCCCCAGCATTTT
NA TRBJ1-1 14 NA TRBV7-9 CASSTGPRGTEAFF TGTGCCAGCAGCACCGGACCACGGGGCACTGAAGCTTTCTTT
NA TRBJ1-3 15 many TRBV20-1 CSASTLRGIGNTIYF TGCAGTGCTAGCACCCTTAGGGGGATCGGAAACACCATATATTTT
TRBD2 TRBJ2-7 12 NA TRBV5-4 CASMGRGNEQYF TGTGCCAGCATGGGGAGGGGCAACGAGCAGTACTTC
NA TRBJ1-2 11 many TRBV29-1 CSVESNYGYTF TGCAGCGTGGAAAGTAACTATGGCTACACCTTC
NA TRBJ1-2 19 many TRBV5-1 CASREQILNPQPTSYGYTF TGCGCCAGCCGTGAGCAGATCCTCAATCCACAACCCACTTCATATGGCTACACCTTC
TRBD1 TRBJ2-7 16 many TRBV4-1 CASSQDPWTGVGEQYF TGCGCCAGCAGCCAAGATCCGTGGACAGGGGTCGGCGAGCAGTACTTC
NA TRBJ2-1 16 many TRBV19 CASSIGPTRSYNEQFF TGTGCCAGTAGTATAGGACCAACTCGCTCCTACAATGAGCAGTTCTTC
TRBD1 TRBJ1-1 15 few TRBV18 CASSNRGRRDTEAFF TGTGCCAGCTCCAACAGGGGAAGGCGTGACACTGAAGCTTTCTTT
NA TRBJ2-3 13 NA TRBV28 CASSPPGRDTQYF TGTGCCAGCAGTCCCCCGGGGCGCGATACGCAGTATTTT
TRBD1 TRBJ2-2 14 many TRBV20-1 CSVLGQANTGELFF TGCAGTGTATTGGGACAGGCTAACACCGGGGAGCTGTTTTTT
NA TRBJ1-1 14 many TRBV11-2 CASSLAQMNTEAFF TGTGCCAGCAGCTTAGCCCAGATGAACACTGAAGCTTTCTTT
NA TRBJ2-3 14 many TRBV28 CASSLQGPTDTQYF TGTGCCAGCAGTTTACAGGGGCCGACAGATACGCAGTATTTT
NA TRBJ2-1 14 many TRBV15 CATSKNYSYNEQFF TGTGCCACCAGCAAAAACTACTCCTACAATGAGCAGTTCTTC
TRBD2 TRBJ2-3 16 many TRBV5-1 CASSNGLAGATDTQYF TGCGCCAGCAGCAACGGACTAGCGGGCGCCACAGATACGCAGTATTTT
TRBD2 TRBJ2-7 15 NA TRBV30 CAWSSDLDRGGEQYF TGTGCCTGGAGTTCAGACTTGGACCGGGGGGGCGAGCAGTACTTC
NA TRBJ1-2 14 many TRBV27 CASSSTAGSGGYTF TGTGCCAGCAGTTCAACTGCAGGGAGCGGTGGCTACACCTTC
TRBD1 TRBJ2-3 14 many TRBV20-1 CSASPRTGPDTQYF TGCAGTGCTAGCCCCAGGACAGGGCCAGATACGCAGTATTTT
NA TRBJ2-5 13 few TRBV5-1 CASSRDGEETQYF TGCGCCAGCAGCCGGGACGGAGAAGAGACCCAGTACTTC
TRBD1 TRBJ1-6 14 many TRBV12-3/TRBV12-4 CASSPQGGDSPLHF TGTGCCAGCAGTCCCCAGGGGGGGGATTCACCCCTCCACTTT
NA TRBJ2-3 12 many TRBV20-1 CSAGVGADTQYF TGCAGTGCCGGAGTGGGAGCAGATACGCAGTATTTT
TRBD2 TRBJ2-1 16 many TRBV7-6 CASSRATSGAYNEQFF TGTGCCAGCAGCCGAGCGACTAGCGGGGCTTACAATGAGCAGTTCTTC
NA TRBJ1-1 12 NA TRBV28 CASKAQGTEAFF TGTGCCAGCAAAGCGCAGGGGACTGAAGCTTTCTTT
TRBD1 TRBJ1-5 14 many TRBV12-3/TRBV12-4 CASNPTGRSQPQHF TGTGCCAGCAACCCGACAGGGCGGAGTCAGCCCCAGCATTTT
NA TRBJ1-5 15 many TRBV20-1 CSARDGGQGHQPQHF TGCAGTGCTAGAGATGGGGGGCAGGGACATCAGCCCCAGCATTTT
NA TRBJ2-7 13 many TRBV18 CASSPPGAYEQYF TGTGCCAGCTCACCACCAGGGGCCTACGAGCAGTACTTC
NA TRBJ2-6 15 NA TRBV30 CAWSVVGLGANVLTF TGTGCCTGGAGTGTCGTGGGGCTTGGGGCCAACGTCCTGACTTTC
NA TRBJ2-6 13 few TRBV30 CAWVRAGANVLTF TGTGCCTGGGTCAGGGCCGGGGCCAACGTCCTGACTTTC
TRBD2 TRBJ2-3 18 many TRBV7-8 CASSLLLAGGPGTDTQYF TGTGCCAGCAGCTTGCTCCTAGCGGGAGGGCCAGGCACAGATACGCAGTATTTT
NA TRBJ1-1 14 many TRBV27 CASSSYRSSTEAFF TGTGCCAGCAGTTCGTACCGCTCGTCCACTGAAGCTTTCTTT
NA TRBJ1-3 17 many TRBV4-1 CASSQGLLEVPGNTIYF TGCGCCAGCAGCCAAGGCTTACTTGAGGTACCTGGAAACACCATATATTTT
TRBD1 TRBJ1-4 13 many TRBV5-4 CASNSGTGEKLFF TGTGCCAGCAACTCCGGGACAGGTGAAAAACTGTTTTTT
NA TRBJ1-2 15 many TRBV30 CAWSARRSSNYGYTF TGTGCCTGGAGTGCCCGTCGGAGTTCTAACTATGGCTACACCTTC
NA TRBJ1-4 14 many TRBV27 CASSLQGAGEKLFF TGTGCCAGCAGTTTACAAGGGGCCGGTGAAAAACTGTTTTTT
TRBD2 TRBJ2-1 16 few TRBV15 CATTSRRVAGTNEQFF TGTGCCACCACCTCACGGAGGGTAGCGGGGACTAATGAGCAGTTCTTC
NA TRBJ1-5 15 many TRBV12-3/TRBV12-4 CASSLPTGSNQPQHF TGTGCCAGCAGTCTACCTACTGGGAGCAATCAGCCCCAGCATTTT
TRBD1 TRBJ2-7 15 NA TRBV6-1 CATKPQGTGLNEQYF TGTGCCACTAAACCCCAGGGGACAGGGTTGAACGAGCAGTACTTC